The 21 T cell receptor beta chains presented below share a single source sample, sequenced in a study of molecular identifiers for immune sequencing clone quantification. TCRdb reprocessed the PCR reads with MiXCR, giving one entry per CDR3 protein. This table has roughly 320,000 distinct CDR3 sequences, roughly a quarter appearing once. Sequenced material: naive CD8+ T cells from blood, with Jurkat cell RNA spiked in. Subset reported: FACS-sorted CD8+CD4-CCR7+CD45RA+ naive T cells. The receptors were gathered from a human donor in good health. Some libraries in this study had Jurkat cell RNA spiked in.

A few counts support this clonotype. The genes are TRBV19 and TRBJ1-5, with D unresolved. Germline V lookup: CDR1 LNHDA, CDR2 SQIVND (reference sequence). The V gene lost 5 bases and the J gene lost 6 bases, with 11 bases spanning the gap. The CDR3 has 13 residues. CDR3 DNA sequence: TGTGCCAGTAGTCCCTGGTCGGGTCAGCCCCAGCATTTT. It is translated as CASSPWSGQPQHF.

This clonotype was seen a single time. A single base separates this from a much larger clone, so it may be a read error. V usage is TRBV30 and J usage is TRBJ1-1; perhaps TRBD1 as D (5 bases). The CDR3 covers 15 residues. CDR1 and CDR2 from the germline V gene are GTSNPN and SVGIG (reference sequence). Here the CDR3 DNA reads TGTGCCTGGAGGGGCGCCGGCAGGGCGCACACTGAAGCTTCCTTT. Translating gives CAWRGAGRAHTEASF.

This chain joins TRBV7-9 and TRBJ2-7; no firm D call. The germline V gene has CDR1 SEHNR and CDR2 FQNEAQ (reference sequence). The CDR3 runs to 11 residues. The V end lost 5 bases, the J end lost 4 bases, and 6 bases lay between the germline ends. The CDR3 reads CASSITYEQYF. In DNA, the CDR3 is TGTGCCAGCAGCATCACTTACGAGCAGTACTTC.

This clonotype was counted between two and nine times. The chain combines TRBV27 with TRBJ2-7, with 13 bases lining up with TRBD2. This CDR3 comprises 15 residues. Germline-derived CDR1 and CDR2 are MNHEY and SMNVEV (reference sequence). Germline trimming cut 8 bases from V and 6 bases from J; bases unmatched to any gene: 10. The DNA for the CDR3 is TGTGCCAGCCGCCCTGGACTAGCGGGAGTAGGCGAGCAGTACTTC. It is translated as CASRPGLAGVGEQYF.

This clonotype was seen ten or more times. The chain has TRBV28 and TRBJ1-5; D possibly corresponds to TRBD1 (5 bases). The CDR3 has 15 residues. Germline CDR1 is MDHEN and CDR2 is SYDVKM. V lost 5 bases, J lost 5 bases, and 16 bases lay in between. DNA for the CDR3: TGTGCCAGCAGTGTCTCCGGGACTCGAGATCAGCCCCAGCATTTT. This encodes CASSVSGTRDQPQHF.

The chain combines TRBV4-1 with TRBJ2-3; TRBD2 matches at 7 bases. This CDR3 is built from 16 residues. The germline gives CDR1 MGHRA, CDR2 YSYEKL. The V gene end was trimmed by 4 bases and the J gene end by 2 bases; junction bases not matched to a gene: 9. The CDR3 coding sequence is TGCGCCAGCAGCCGAGAACGCCTAGCGGTCACAGATACGCAGTATTTT. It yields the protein CASSRERLAVTDTQYF.

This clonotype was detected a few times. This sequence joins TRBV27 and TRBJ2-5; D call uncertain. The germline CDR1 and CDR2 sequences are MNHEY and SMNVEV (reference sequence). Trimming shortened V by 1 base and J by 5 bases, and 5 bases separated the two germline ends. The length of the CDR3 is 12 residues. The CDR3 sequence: CASSLWSETQYF. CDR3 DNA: TGTGCCAGCAGTTTATGGTCGGAGACCCAGTACTTC.

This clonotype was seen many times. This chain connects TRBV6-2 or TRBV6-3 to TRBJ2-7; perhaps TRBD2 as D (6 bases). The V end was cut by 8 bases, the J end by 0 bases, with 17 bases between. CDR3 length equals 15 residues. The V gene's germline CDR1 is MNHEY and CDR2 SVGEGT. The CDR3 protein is CASLLEAGLSYEQYF. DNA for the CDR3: TGTGCCAGCCTTCTCGAAGCGGGCCTCTCCTACGAGCAGTACTTC.

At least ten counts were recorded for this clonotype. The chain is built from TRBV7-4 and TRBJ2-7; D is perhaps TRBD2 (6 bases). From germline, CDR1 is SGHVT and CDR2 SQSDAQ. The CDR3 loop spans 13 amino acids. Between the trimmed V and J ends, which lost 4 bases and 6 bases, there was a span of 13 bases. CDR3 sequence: CASSCGEGGEQYF. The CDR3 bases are TGTGCCAGCAGCTGCGGTGAGGGAGGCGAGCAGTACTTC. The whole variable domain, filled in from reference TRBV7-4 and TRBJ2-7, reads GAGVSQSPRYKVAKRGRDVALRCDSISGHVTLYWYRQTLGQGSEVLTYSQSDAQRDKSGRPSGRFSAERPERSVSTLKIQRTEQGDSAVYLCASSCGEGGEQYFGPGTRLTVT.

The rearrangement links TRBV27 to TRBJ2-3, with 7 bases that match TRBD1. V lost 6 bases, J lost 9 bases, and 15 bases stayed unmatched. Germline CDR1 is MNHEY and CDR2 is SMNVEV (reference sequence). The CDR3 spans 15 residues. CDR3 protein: CASSSDRAGRWTQYF. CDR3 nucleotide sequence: TGTGCCAGCAGCTCTGACAGGGCAGGCAGATGGACGCAGTATTTT.

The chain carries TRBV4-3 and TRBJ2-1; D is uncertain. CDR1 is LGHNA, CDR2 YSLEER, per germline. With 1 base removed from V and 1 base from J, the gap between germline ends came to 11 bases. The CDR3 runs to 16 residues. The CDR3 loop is CASSQARYASYNEQFF. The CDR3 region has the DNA TGCGCCAGCAGCCAAGCGAGGTATGCTTCCTACAATGAGCAGTTCTTC.

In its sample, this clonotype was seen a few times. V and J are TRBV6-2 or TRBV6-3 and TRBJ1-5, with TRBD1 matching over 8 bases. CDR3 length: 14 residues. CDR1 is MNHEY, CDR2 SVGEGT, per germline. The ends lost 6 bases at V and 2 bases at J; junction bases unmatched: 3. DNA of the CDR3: TGTGCCAGCAGGCAGACAGGGGGCAATCAGCCCCAGCATTTT. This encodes CASRQTGGNQPQHF.

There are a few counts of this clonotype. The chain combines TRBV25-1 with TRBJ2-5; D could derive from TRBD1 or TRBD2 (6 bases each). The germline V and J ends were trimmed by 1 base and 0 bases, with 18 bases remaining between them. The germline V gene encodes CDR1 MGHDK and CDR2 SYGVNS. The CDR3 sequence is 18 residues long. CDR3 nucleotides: TGTGCCAGCAGTGAATCCCCCACGACAGGAGGGTACCAAGAGACCCAGTACTTC. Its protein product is CASSESPTTGGYQETQYF.

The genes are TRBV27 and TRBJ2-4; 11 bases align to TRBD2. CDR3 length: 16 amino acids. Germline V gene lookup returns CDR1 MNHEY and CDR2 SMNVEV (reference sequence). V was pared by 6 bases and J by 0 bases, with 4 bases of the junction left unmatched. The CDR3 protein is CASSKTSGIAKNIQYF. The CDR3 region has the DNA TGTGCCAGCAGCAAGACTAGCGGGATAGCCAAAAACATTCAGTACTTC.

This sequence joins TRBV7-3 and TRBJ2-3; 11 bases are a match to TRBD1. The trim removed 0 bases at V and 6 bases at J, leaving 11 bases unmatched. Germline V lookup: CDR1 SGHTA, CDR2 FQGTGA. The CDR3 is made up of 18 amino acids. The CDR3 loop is CASSLTGGQGVSWDTQYF. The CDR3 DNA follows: TGTGCCAGCAGCTTAACTGGGGGACAGGGGGTTTCCTGGGATACGCAGTATTTT.

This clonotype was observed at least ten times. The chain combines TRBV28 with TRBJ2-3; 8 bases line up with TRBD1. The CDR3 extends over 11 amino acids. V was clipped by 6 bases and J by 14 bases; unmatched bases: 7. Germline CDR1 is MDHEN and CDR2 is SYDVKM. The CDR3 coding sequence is TGTGCCAGCAGCCAGACAGGGGTCCTGTATTTT. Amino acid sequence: CASSQTGVLYF.

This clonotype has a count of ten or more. The CDR3 DNA reads as TGCAGCGCAGAAGGCCCTTCGCGGGCTAACTATGGCTACACCTTC. It translates to CSAEGPSRANYGYTF. The V call is TRBV29-1, the J call TRBJ1-2; no reliable D call. The V gene's germline CDR1 is SQVTM and CDR2 ANQGSEA. V lost 7 bases and J lost 0, with 18 bases in between. This CDR3 is built from 15 residues.

The CDR3 spells CASSQVPGAGELFF. As DNA, the CDR3 is TGCGCCAGCAGCCAAGTTCCAGGCGCCGGGGAGCTGTTTTTT. V and J are TRBV4-1 and TRBJ2-2; the D is unclear. V shed 1 base and J shed 6 bases, with 9 bases lying between them. The length of the CDR3 is 14 residues. Looked up from germline, CDR1 is MGHRA and CDR2 is YSYEKL.

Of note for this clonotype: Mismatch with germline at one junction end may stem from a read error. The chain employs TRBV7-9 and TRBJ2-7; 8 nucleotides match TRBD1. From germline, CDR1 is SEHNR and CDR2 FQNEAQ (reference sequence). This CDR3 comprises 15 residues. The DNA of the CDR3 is TGTGCCAACAGCACGACAGGGGTACAATCCTACGAGCAGTACTTC. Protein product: CANSTTGVQSYEQYF.

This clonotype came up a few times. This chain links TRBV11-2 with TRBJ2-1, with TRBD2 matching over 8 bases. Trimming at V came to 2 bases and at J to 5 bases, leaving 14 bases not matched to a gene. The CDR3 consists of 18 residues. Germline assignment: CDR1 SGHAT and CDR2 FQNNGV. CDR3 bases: TGTGCCAGCAGCTTATTCTTTCCCCCCGGGAGGGGAGACAATGAGCAGTTCTTC. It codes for CASSLFFPPGRGDNEQFF.

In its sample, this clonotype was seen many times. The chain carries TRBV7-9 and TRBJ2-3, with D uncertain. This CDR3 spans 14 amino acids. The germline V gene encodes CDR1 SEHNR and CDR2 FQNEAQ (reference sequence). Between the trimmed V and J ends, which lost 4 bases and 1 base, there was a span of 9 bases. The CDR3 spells CASSSIGRTDTQYF. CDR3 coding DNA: TGTGCCAGCAGCTCGATAGGGCGCACAGATACGCAGTATTTT.